This T cell receptor (beta chain) was identified during a study of T-cell memory formation after mild COVID-19. Notes on the study in general: Contracting CD8+ clones were enriched in EMRA, CD4+ mainly in CM and EM. Among clones contracting day 15 to 85, CD4/CD8 was balanced, whereas later expanders leaned CD4+.

The CDR3 is made up of 12 amino acids. V lost 7 bases to trimming and J lost 2 bases, with 11 bases between them. The germline CDR1 and CDR2 sequences are SQVTM and ANQGSEA. About this clonotype: As yet, its antigen is unknown.

Using constant-segment primers, 5'RACE produced TCR alpha and TCR beta cDNA libraries carrying sample barcodes and UMIs. TCRdb called the 5' RACE reads again in MiXCR, with one record for every CDR3 protein. The table shows some 130,000 distinct CDR3 sequences, with roughly 6% occurring only once. Sequenced input: PBMCs or a T cell subset sorted from them (not recorded which). The TCR originated in an adult woman who had mild COVID-19 (a few samples of this study predate the infection). Cell type and time point are not known. The gene calls are TRBV29-1 and TRBJ2-5; D remains unclear. The CDR3 DNA follows: TGCAGCGCCCAAGACTGGCAAGAGACCCAGTACTTC. Translation gives CSAQDWQETQYF.